Listed here are 18 T cell receptor beta chains from one sample, sequenced in a study of blood T cell repertoires in COVID-19. Generated by immunoSEQ multiplex PCR, the TCRdb table keeps only in-frame clones and is missing some. Among fewer than 150,000 clones listed, roughly 79% were seen once. The sample taken for sequencing was peripheral blood. The source of these receptors is an older man with acute or convalescent COVID-19.

This clone has only one observation. The J gene is TRBJ2-7, the V gene TRBV28, with a possible D match to TRBD1 (5 bases). Germline V CDR1 and CDR2: MDHEN, SYDVKM. The V and J ends lost 4 bases and 6 bases respectively, with 22 bases between them. This CDR3 contains 16 residues. CDR3 loop: CASSSPAGQELGEQYF. The CDR3, as DNA: TGTGCCAGCAGTTCCCCCGCAGGGCAGGAGTTGGGCGAGCAGTACTTC.

This chain uses TRBV28 with TRBJ1-6, with 7 nucleotides matching TRBD1. Germline CDR1 reads MDHEN; CDR2 reads SYDVKM. This CDR3 region has 15 residues. V lost 11 bases to trimming and J lost 7 bases; unmatched junction nucleotides: 14. The CDR3 DNA is TGTGCCTGTTTTGGTACAGGGGCGGGGAATTCACCCCTCCACTTT. This gives the protein CACFGTGAGNSPLHF.

J is TRBJ2-5 and V is TRBV2, with 10 bases that match TRBD2. This CDR3 comprises 14 residues. The V gene end was trimmed by 8 bases and the J gene end by 5 bases; junction bases not matched to a gene: 8. Germline V CDR1 and CDR2: SNHLY, FYNNEI. CDR3 sequence reads: CASQQRGGSETQYF. DNA of the CDR3: TGTGCCAGCCAGCAGCGGGGGGGCTCGGAGACCCAGTACTTC. The variable domain in full, completed from reference TRBV2 and TRBJ2-5, reads EPEVTQTPSHQVTQMGQEVILRCVPISNHLYFYWYRQILGQKVEFLVSFYNNEISEKSEIFDDQFSVERPDGSNFTLKIRSTKLEDSAMYFCASQQRGGSETQYFGPGTRLLVL.

This clone was picked up a small number of times. The J gene is TRBJ1-2, the V gene TRBV29-1; 10 positions match TRBD1. V shed 3 bases and J 5 bases; nucleotides not matched to a gene: 3. Germline V gene sequence: CDR1 SQVTM, CDR2 ANQGSEA. There are 13 residues in the CDR3. DNA for the CDR3: TGCAGCGTTGAGAGGACAGGGGGTTATGGCTACACCTTC. Its protein product is CSVERTGGYGYTF.

The rearrangement links TRBV9 to TRBJ2-2; possible D gene TRBD2, 6 bases. V was shortened by 3 bases and J by 2 bases, with 11 bases between the two germline ends. The CDR3 loop spans 15 amino acids. The germline gives CDR1 SGDLS, CDR2 YYNGEE. CDR3 amino acids: CASSEGLPNTGELFF. Here the CDR3 DNA reads TGTGCCAGCAGCGAGGGACTCCCAAACACCGGGGAGCTGTTTTTT.

This clone was recorded a few times. This rearrangement joins TRBV19 to TRBJ1-6; 8 positions match TRBD1. The length of the CDR3 is 18 residues. V gave up 4 bases and J gave up 8 bases; unmatched junction bases: 16. Germline CDR1 reads LNHDA; CDR2 reads SQIVND (reference sequence). CDR3 residues: CASSNGAGGLSADSPLHF. CDR3 coding DNA: TGTGCCAGTAGTAATGGGGCAGGGGGCCTTTCCGCGGATTCACCCCTCCACTTT.

CDR3 sequence: CASSFQGQGGSDTQYF. The CDR3 bases are TGTGCCAGCAGTTTTCAAGGACAGGGTGGGTCAGATACGCAGTATTTT. The J gene is TRBJ2-3, the V gene TRBV28, with 8 bases that match TRBD1. After removal of 3 bases from V and 4 bases from J, the junction contained 9 bases not matched to a gene. Germline V gene sequence: CDR1 MDHEN, CDR2 SYDVKM. This CDR3 is built from 16 residues.

J is TRBJ2-5 and V is TRBV7-2; 7 nucleotides agree with TRBD2. The CDR3 has 17 residues. CDR1 SGHTA and CDR2 FQGNSA come from the germline V gene. The junction had 12 bases not matched to a gene; V was cut back by 2 bases and J by 3 bases. CDR3 in DNA: TGTGCCAGCAGCTTAAGGGAGGGCAGGGATTGGGAAGAGACCCAGTACTTC. This codes for CASSLREGRDWEETQYF.

The chain has TRBV19 and TRBJ1-5; 8 nucleotides line up with TRBD1. Per the germline V gene, CDR1 is LNHDA and CDR2 is SQIVND (reference sequence). The CDR3 sequence is 17 residues long. J was trimmed by 1 base and V by 3 bases; bases with no gene match: 8. CDR3 DNA: TGTGCCAGTAGTATTTCTGGGGACAGGAGAAGCAATCAGCCCCAGCATTTT. Amino acids: CASSISGDRRSNQPQHF.

The rearrangement uses TRBV11-2 and TRBJ2-5; D gene unclear. The CDR3 contains 13 residues. V dropped 1 base and J dropped 8 bases, with 11 bases sitting between them. Germline V gene lookup returns CDR1 SGHAT and CDR2 FQNNGV. The CDR3 DNA reads TGTGCCAGCAGCTTAGCACAGAAGAGAACCCAGTACTTC. Translating gives CASSLAQKRTQYF. The full variable domain, completed using reference TRBV11-2 and TRBJ2-5, is EAGVAQSPRYKIIEKRQSVAFWCNPISGHATLYWYQQILGQGPKLLIQFQNNGVVDDSQLPKDRFSAERLKGVDSTLKIQPAKLEDSAVYLCASSLAQKRTQYFGPGTRLLVL.

The chain joins TRBV6-5 to TRBJ2-7, with 7 bases lining up with TRBD1. V trimming: 6 bases; J trimming: 9 bases; junction bases outside the gene matches: 11. This CDR3 is built from 13 residues. CDR1 and CDR2 from the germline V gene are MNHEY and SVGAGI. This CDR3 reads CASSLGQASRQYF. Written as DNA, the CDR3 is TGTGCCAGCAGCCTTGGACAGGCCTCTAGGCAGTACTTC.

The rearrangement joins TRBV7-2 to TRBJ2-7; D is perhaps TRBD1 (6 bases). Germline-derived CDR1 and CDR2 are SGHTA and FQGNSA. This CDR3 contains 14 residues. Trimming left V 1 base short and J 3 bases short, with 10 bases between. CDR3 nucleotide sequence: TGTGCCAGCAGCTTAGGACAGGCCGGCTACGAGCAGTACTTC. As protein: CASSLGQAGYEQYF.

The chain employs TRBV2 and TRBJ1-5; D call uncertain. Germline V gene sequence: CDR1 SNHLY, CDR2 FYNNEI. The CDR3 totals 15 residues. Trimming left V 2 bases short and J 4 bases short, with 12 bases between. The CDR3 region has the DNA TGTGCCAGCAGTGAAATGTTGAACCTAAATCAGCCCCAGCATTTT. Residues: CASSEMLNLNQPQHF.

V usage is TRBV5-1 and J usage is TRBJ2-3, with 10 bases identical to TRBD1. The trim removed 5 bases at V and 4 bases at J, leaving 4 bases unmatched. Germline CDR1 is SGHRS and CDR2 is YFSETQ. The CDR3 length is 14 residues. This chain's CDR3 is CASRGQGVSDTQYF. The DNA of the CDR3 is TGCGCCAGCAGAGGACAGGGGGTATCAGATACGCAGTATTTT.

This clone has a handful of counts. The chain links TRBV12-5 to TRBJ1-6; no clear D gene. V dropped 6 bases and J dropped 14 bases, with 17 bases sitting between them. Per germline, CDR1 LGHNT and CDR2 FRNRAP. This CDR3 is 13 amino acids long. Here the CDR3 reads CASGITVTGALHF. CDR3 nucleotide sequence: TGTGCTAGTGGAATAACAGTTACGGGAGCCCTCCACTTT. Complete variable domain (other parts from reference TRBV12-5 and TRBJ1-6): DARVTQTPRHKVTEMGQEVTMRCQPILGHNTVFWYRQTMMQGLELLAYFRNRAPLDDSGMPKDRFSAEMPDATLATLKIQPSEPRDSAVYFCASGITVTGALHFGNGTRLTVT.

This chain connects TRBV19 to TRBJ1-5; tentatively, D is TRBD1 (5 bases). The CDR3 totals 15 residues. The V end lost 1 base, the J end lost 7 bases, and 14 bases lay between the germline ends. CDR1 and CDR2 (germline): LNHDA, SQIVND (reference sequence). CDR3 sequence: CASSIGAGRTQPQHF. The CDR3 nucleotides read TGTGCCAGTAGTATAGGGGCAGGGAGGACCCAGCCCCAGCATTTT.

The chain carries TRBV2 and TRBJ1-6, with 8 bases lining up with TRBD1. The CDR3 loop spans 15 amino acids. Trimming removed 2 bases from V and 7 bases from J; junction bases left unmatched: 4. Germline lookup yields CDR1 SNHLY and CDR2 FYNNEI. The CDR3 spells CASSETQGGNSPLHF. The DNA for the CDR3 is TGTGCCAGCAGTGAAACACAGGGGGGGAATTCACCCCTCCACTTT.

This sequence joins TRBV7-2 and TRBJ2-2, with a tentative D call TRBD1 (6 bases). Between the trimmed V and J ends, which lost 5 bases and 1 base, there was a span of 14 bases. Germline CDR1 is SGHTA and CDR2 is FQGNSA. The CDR3 consists of 16 residues. The CDR3 region is CASSPTPGQNTGELFF. CDR3 in DNA: TGTGCCAGCAGCCCAACGCCGGGACAGAACACCGGGGAGCTGTTTTTT.